This T cell receptor (beta chain) was obtained from a study of blood T cell repertoires in COVID-19. Study-wide context: Sample material is recorded as cDNA or gDNA derived from T cells, B-cell-depleted T cells, or PBMCs.

Measured with immunoSEQ multiplex PCR; TCRdb has only the in-frame clones, and not every one. The data hold 300,000 to 400,000 clones, with 75% to 90% observed a single time. Germline V CDR1 and CDR2: LNHNV, YYDKDF (reference sequence). With V trimmed by 3 bases and J by 2 bases, 6 bases remained unmatched. The CDR3 is made up of 15 amino acids. Patients at the Seattle site were enrolled during active infection and followed longitudinally. The sample comprised peripheral blood. The clonotype comes from a woman between 50 and 59 years old with COVID-19, enrolled during active disease. This chain uses TRBV15 with TRBJ2-7; 8 bases fit TRBD2. This CDR3 reads CATSSRGGKPYEQYF. The CDR3 bases are TGTGCCACCAGCAGTCGCGGGGGGAAGCCCTACGAGCAGTACTTC.